The rows below give T cell receptor beta chains drawn from one sample of a study of breast tumors, draining lymph nodes, adjacent tissues. TCRdb recomputed calls from the multiplex PCR reads with MiXCR, one row per CDR3 protein. Of 20,000 or so distinct CDR3 sequences in the sample, roughly 43% were seen once. Specimen: breast tumor tissue. The receptors were sampled from a female donor with breast cancer. Some clones in this sample may be carry-over from other donors' samples. The CDR3 runs from the conserved cysteine through the conserved F or W. Not every row has a clone size; where given, it reads once, few, many or a size class.

abundance | v_gene | CDR3aa
medium-sized | TRBV24-1 | CATSDLPDTQYF
many | TRBV19 | CASSIDSPHQVRYF
- | TRBV20-1 | CSARTSGRNEQYF
- | TRBV11-2 | CASSLAPGNEQFF
- | TRBV4-1 | CASSPGTSGGYNEQFF
many | TRBV20-1 | CSASRGSDTGELFF
medium-sized | TRBV6-6 | CASSRTIGYTF
medium-sized | TRBV7-6 | CASSQGNNQPQHF
- | TRBV20-1 | CSARGPTYEQYF
many | TRBV12-3/TRBV12-4 | CASSFQGASYEQYF
few | TRBV27 | CASSLSGNEQFF
- | TRBV2 | CASSEVSGRAGGETQYF
many | TRBV6-1 | CASSESSGVYGYTF